The rows below give T cell receptor beta chains drawn from one sample of a study of shared clonotypes between healthy human individuals. Generated by immunoSEQ multiplex PCR, the TCRdb table keeps only in-frame clones and is missing some. The data contain 1.5 million to 2.5 million clones, approximately 94% of them singletons. Sample: naive CD8+ T cells sorted from blood. Receptor source: a man between 18 and 35 years old in good health. Both conserved end residues are part of each CDR3. A D gene is named only where the DNA matches it firmly. Some rows have no size entry. The others give once, few or many, or a class for an expanded clone.

CASSDPPTGNTEAFF	TGTGCCAGCAGTGACCCCCCGACAGGGAACACTGAAGCTTTCTTT	NA	NA	TRBV2	TRBJ1-1
CASSPGSHLGQETQYF	TGTGCCAGCAGCCCTGGAAGCCACTTGGGGCAAGAGACCCAGTACTTC	NA	NA	TRBV7-9	TRBJ2-5
CASSLGGGGPPRDEQYF	TGTGCCAGCAGCTTAGGGGGCGGGGGCCCCCCAAGGGACGAGCAGTACTTC	NA	NA	TRBV7-9	TRBJ2-7
CASSLGGTGDSPLHF	TGCGCCAGCAGCTTGGGCGGGACAGGGGATTCACCCCTCCACTTT	NA	TRBD1	TRBV5-1	TRBJ1-6
CASSHRGVGTYEQYF	TGCGCCAGCAGCCATCGGGGAGTCGGTACCTACGAGCAGTACTTC	NA	NA	TRBV4-1	TRBJ2-7
CATSKGYEQYF	TGTGCCACCAGCAAAGGCTACGAGCAGTACTTC	NA	NA	TRBV15	TRBJ2-7
CASSARQTTNEKLFF	TGTGCCAGCAGTGCAAGACAGACAACTAATGAAAAACTGTTTTTT	NA	NA	TRBV6-4	TRBJ1-4
CASTDAGVQGYTF	TGTGCCAGCACCGATGCAGGGGTTCAGGGCTACACCTTC	NA	NA	TRBV6-5	TRBJ1-2
CASSLERESSYNEQFF	TGTGCCAGCAGCTTAGAGCGGGAGAGCTCCTACAATGAGCAGTTCTTC	NA	TRBD2	TRBV7-6	TRBJ2-1
CASSASGTTYEQYF	TGTGCCAGCAGCGCTTCCGGGACCACCTACGAGCAGTACTTC	NA	NA	TRBV9	TRBJ2-7
CASSLGDSYEQYF	TGTGCCAGCAGCTTAGGGGACAGCTACGAGCAGTACTTC	NA	TRBD1	TRBV11-2	TRBJ2-7
CASSLGTSYEQYF	TGTGCCAGCAGCTTAGGGACCTCCTACGAGCAGTACTTC	NA	NA	TRBV13	TRBJ2-7
CASSVEGGADTQYF	TGTGCCAGCAGCGTAGAGGGTGGCGCAGATACGCAGTATTTT	NA	NA	TRBV9	TRBJ2-3
CASSTVLRPDEQFF	TGTGCCAGCAGCACCGTTCTCAGGCCGGATGAGCAGTTCTTC	NA	NA	TRBV7-9	TRBJ2-1
CASGRDTDTQYF	TGTGCCAGCGGGCGGGACACAGATACGCAGTATTTT	NA	NA	TRBV9	TRBJ2-3
CASSPDRGLHGYTF	TGTGCCAGCAGTCCGGACAGGGGATTGCATGGCTACACCTTC	NA	TRBD1	TRBV27	TRBJ1-2
CASSPLLDEQYF	TGTGCCAGCAGTCCACTCTTGGACGAGCAGTACTTC	once	NA	TRBV28	TRBJ2-7
CASSYGRRAGELFF	TGTGCCAGCAGTTACGGTCGACGCGCCGGGGAGCTGTTTTTT	NA	NA	TRBV6-5	TRBJ2-2
CASSQEISYNEQFF	TGCGCCAGCAGCCAAGAAATCTCCTACAATGAGCAGTTCTTC	NA	NA	TRBV4-1	TRBJ2-1
CAWRSGGGYEQYF	TGTGCCTGGAGATCGGGCGGGGGTTACGAGCAGTACTTC	NA	TRBD2	TRBV30	TRBJ2-7
CASSRSGGYNEQFF	TGTGCCAGCAGTCGCAGTGGGGGTTACAATGAGCAGTTCTTC	NA	NA	TRBV27	TRBJ2-1
CASSPTDGYEQYF	TGTGCCAGCTCACCAACGGACGGTTACGAGCAGTACTTC	NA	NA	TRBV18	TRBJ2-7
CASSEAGGGYEQYF	TGTGCCAGCAGTGAAGCTGGGGGAGGCTACGAGCAGTACTTC	once	NA	TRBV2	TRBJ2-7
CASTSLGLANTEAFF	TGTGCCAGCACTTCACTCGGTTTAGCGAACACTGAAGCTTTCTTT	NA	NA	TRBV6-5	TRBJ1-1
CAWTSGGTDTDTQYF	TGTGCCTGGACTAGCGGGGGGACCGACACAGATACGCAGTATTTT	NA	TRBD2	TRBV30	TRBJ2-3
CASSGTLDNEKLFF	TGTGCCAGCAGCGGGACTCTTGATAATGAAAAACTGTTTTTT	NA	NA	TRBV2	TRBJ1-4
CASSPGQGGTYEQYF	TGTGCCAGCAGCCCGGGACAGGGGGGGACCTACGAGCAGTACTTC	NA	TRBD1	TRBV5-4	TRBJ2-7
CASSPRTESYEQYF	TGTGCCAGCAGCCCGAGGACTGAGTCCTACGAGCAGTACTTC	NA	NA	TRBV7-6	TRBJ2-7
CASSFATSGNTIYF	TGTGCCAGCAGCTTTGCGACCTCTGGAAACACCATATATTTT	NA	NA	TRBV7-2	TRBJ1-3
CASSRTGDLSLDYGYTF	TGTGCCAGCAGTCGAACAGGGGACCTCTCGTTAGACTATGGCTACACCTTC	NA	TRBD1	TRBV28	TRBJ1-2
CASSPGTAASETQYF	TGCGCCAGCAGCCCCGGGACAGCAGCTTCAGAGACCCAGTACTTC	NA	TRBD1	TRBV5-1	TRBJ2-5
CASSQGQGDEAFF	TGTGCCAGCAGTCAGGGACAGGGTGATGAAGCTTTCTTT	NA	TRBD1	TRBV28	TRBJ1-1
CASSEVGQGTYNEQFF	TGTGCCAGCAGTGAGGTGGGACAGGGCACCTACAATGAGCAGTTCTTC	NA	TRBD1	TRBV6-4	TRBJ2-1
CASSLSGEKLFF	TGTGCCAGCAGTTTATCAGGGGAAAAACTGTTTTTT	NA	NA	TRBV27	TRBJ1-4
CASSQDSGEGTTYNSPLHF	TGCGCCAGCAGCCAAGATTCCGGGGAAGGGACGACCTATAATTCACCCCTCCACTTT	NA	NA	TRBV4-1	TRBJ1-6
CASSERRGNEKLFF	TGTGCCAGCAGCGAGCGACGGGGTAATGAAAAACTGTTTTTT	NA	NA	TRBV9	TRBJ1-4
CASSLLATYNEQFF	TGTGCCAGCAGCTTGCTAGCGACATACAATGAGCAGTTCTTC	NA	NA	TRBV7-2	TRBJ2-1
CASRGTLYNEQFF	TGCGCCAGCAGGGGGACACTCTACAATGAGCAGTTCTTC	NA	NA	TRBV5-1	TRBJ2-1
CASSPRGAGEYNEQFF	TGTGCCAGCAGCCCCCGGGGAGCGGGGGAATACAATGAGCAGTTCTTC	once	TRBD2	TRBV5-6	TRBJ2-1
CASSAGGSDYNSPLHF	TGTGCCAGCAGCGCAGGGGGATCAGACTATAATTCACCCCTCCACTTT	NA	TRBD1	TRBV13	TRBJ1-6